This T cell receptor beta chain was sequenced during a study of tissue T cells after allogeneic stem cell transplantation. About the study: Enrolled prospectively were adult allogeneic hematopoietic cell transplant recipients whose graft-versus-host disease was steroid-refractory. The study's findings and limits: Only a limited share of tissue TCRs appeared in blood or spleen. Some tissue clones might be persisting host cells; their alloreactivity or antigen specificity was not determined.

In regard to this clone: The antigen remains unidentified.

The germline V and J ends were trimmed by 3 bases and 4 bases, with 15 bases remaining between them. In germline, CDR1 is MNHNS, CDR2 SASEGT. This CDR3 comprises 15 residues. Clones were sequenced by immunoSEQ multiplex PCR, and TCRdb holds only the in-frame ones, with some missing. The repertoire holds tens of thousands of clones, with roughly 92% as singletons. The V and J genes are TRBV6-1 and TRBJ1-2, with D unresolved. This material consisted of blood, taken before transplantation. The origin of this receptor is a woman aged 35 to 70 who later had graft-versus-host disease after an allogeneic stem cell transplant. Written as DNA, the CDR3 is TGTGCCAGCAGTGAGGGAGCGGGGTACGGCTATGGCTACACCTTC. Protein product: CASSEGAGYGYGYTF.